The subject of this entry is one T cell receptor beta chain. What it binds is unknown. Germline V gene lookup returns CDR1 MNHNS and CDR2 SASEGT. The CDR3 spans 17 residues. V lost 4 bases and J lost 4; bases outside the gene matches: 14. This entry belongs to a study of shared clonotypes between healthy human individuals. Turning to the study itself: The composition of the donors was a couple of women and a few men aged 18 to 49.

Naive CD8 populations comprised CD45RO-negative cells positively selected for CCR7, excluding terminally differentiated effector memory CD45RA+ cells. Those who donated, Caucasian adults without exception, all lived in Nashville, Tennessee. TCRdb's table, derived via immunoSEQ multiplex PCR, lists solely in-frame clones and lacks some. The sample records roughly 2.1 million clones, around 93% being singletons. Study conclusions and caveats: It was the non-shared clonotypes that had lower generation probabilities than clonotypes shared by all four donors.

The chain uses TRBV6-1 and TRBJ1-1; TRBD1 matches at 8 bases. This TCR was recovered from a man aged 18 to 35 in good health. Some clones in this sample may be carry-over from other donors' samples. Source material: naive CD8+ T cells from PBMCs. The CDR3 reads CASSVARLRDRGTEAFF. The CDR3, as DNA: TGTGCCAGCAGTGTGGCTCGGCTAAGAGACAGGGGCACTGAAGCTTTCTTT.